This TCR beta chain was found in a study of T cells in women clearing cervical HPV infection. The CDR3 has 11 residues. Germline V gene data show CDR1 as ENHRY and CDR2 as SYGVKD. The V and J ends lost 9 bases and 6 bases respectively, with 11 bases between them. Profiling relied on immunoSEQ multiplex PCR, and the TCRdb table lists in-frame clones only, not all of them. This sample's table reports under 35,000 clones. Of note for this clone: The read gets to within 3 residues of the CDR3 end, and the germline J gene fills in the rest.

The V gene is TRBV10-3, the J gene TRBJ1-2; D may be TRBD1 (6 bases). Sequencing was performed on blood buffy coat. The receptor was isolated from a woman aged 18 to 69 with a cervical HPV16 infection that either progressed to CIN3+ or cleared (not recorded which). The CDR3: CAIAGVDGYTF. Partial CDR3 DNA: TGTGCCATAGCAGGGGTGGATGGC.